The TCR beta chain described here comes from a study of technical replicates of blood from a few donors. V was trimmed by 4 bases and J by 10 bases, leaving 11 bases between them. This CDR3 region has 12 residues. CDR1 is MDHEN, CDR2 SYDVKM, per germline. Profiling relied on immunoSEQ multiplex PCR, and the TCRdb table lists in-frame clones only, not all of them. Of 80,000 or so clones listed, less than 99% are singletons. The chain carries TRBV28 and TRBJ1-5; no clear D. This receptor was identified in a human donor in good health. What was sequenced was T cells isolated from PBMCs. The CDR3 region is CASSSGLNPQHF. The CDR3 nucleotides are TGTGCCAGCAGTTCGGGTCTTAATCCCCAGCATTTT.